Listed here are 23 T cell receptor beta chains from one sample, sequenced in a study of cytomegalovirus exposure and HLA in healthy donors. The PCR used 60 Vbeta and 13 Jbeta primers. Libraries were prepared by immunoSEQ multiplex PCR; TCRdb keeps only in-frame clonotypes and omits some of them. The table has 180,000 or so clones, 80% seen once. The specimen sequenced was PBMCs. These receptors all come from a woman in her twenties or thirties in good health and CMV-seronegative.

The genes are TRBV6-6 and TRBJ2-7; the match to TRBD1 covers 7 bases. Germline V lookup: CDR1 MNHNY, CDR2 SVGAGI (reference sequence). V lost 2 bases to trimming and J lost 5 bases; unmatched junction nucleotides: 3. The CDR3 consists of 13 residues. Here the CDR3 DNA reads TGTGCCAGCAGTTACGCACAGGGGCACGAGCAGTACTTC. This sequence encodes CASSYAQGHEQYF.

This chain joins TRBV5-8 and TRBJ1-4; the match to TRBD1 covers 9 bases. With 0 bases clipped from V and 8 bases from J, the junction kept 8 bases outside the gene matches. Germline CDR1 is SGHTS and CDR2 is YDEGEE. The CDR3 extends over 16 amino acids. For the CDR3, the DNA is TGTGCCAGCAGCTTGGGGGCTCGGACAGGGGAAGAAAAACTGTTTTTT. Protein sequence: CASSLGARTGEEKLFF. Looking up the rest from reference TRBV5-8 and TRBJ1-4 gives the full variable domain: EAGVTQSPTHLIKTRGQQATLRCSPISGHTSVYWYQQALGLGLQFLLWYDEGEERNRGNFPPRFSGRQFPNYSSELNVNALELEDSALYLCASSLGARTGEEKLFFGSGTQLSVL.

The chain is built from TRBV7-8 and TRBJ1-5; D gene uncertain. The CDR3 is 12 amino acids. Looked up from germline, CDR1 is SGHVS and CDR2 is FQNEAQ. Trimming stripped 7 bases from V and 13 bases from J, with 17 bases between. The CDR3 here is CASTEYGGSQHF. CDR3 in DNA: TGTGCCAGCACCGAATATGGCGGGAGTCAGCATTTT.

This chain joins TRBV5-5 and TRBJ1-2; D may be TRBD1 (5 bases). This CDR3 is 16 amino acids long. The ends were cut back, 3 bases at V and 4 bases at J, with 19 bases in the middle. Germline values: CDR1 SGHKS, CDR2 YYEKEE (reference sequence). CDR3 amino acids: CASSWDTGTGGYGYTF. As DNA, the CDR3 is TGTGCCAGCAGCTGGGATACGGGGACTGGTGGCTATGGCTACACCTTC.

This rearrangement joins TRBV11-1 to TRBJ2-2; a possible D gene is TRBD2 (6 bases). The V end was cut by 5 bases, the J end by 7 bases, with 11 bases between. Germline V CDR1 and CDR2: SGHAT, FQDESV (reference sequence). The CDR3 consists of 13 residues. The CDR3 here is CASSPGVYGELFF. The CDR3 bases are TGTGCCAGCAGCCCGGGGGTTTACGGGGAGCTGTTTTTT.

The V gene is TRBV2, the J gene TRBJ2-7, with D perhaps TRBD2 (7 bases). Germline V CDR1 and CDR2: SNHLY, FYNNEI. The CDR3 is 15 amino acids. V was shortened by 4 bases and J by 4 bases, with 17 bases between the two germline ends. The CDR3 DNA sequence: TGTGCCAGCAGTGCCCAGGGGAGGGGAGGGTACGAGCAGTACTTC. Translation: CASSAQGRGGYEQYF.

This clone was observed a single time. The chain employs TRBV29-1 and TRBJ2-7; maybe TRBD1 (5 bases). CDR1 SQVTM and CDR2 ANQGSEA come from the germline V gene. CDR3 size: 14 residues. V was clipped by 6 bases and J by 3 bases, with 18 bases between them. The CDR3 bases are TGCAGCGTCCTGGGGATACAGGACGGCTACGAGCAGTACTTC. This sequence encodes CSVLGIQDGYEQYF.

V gene TRBV7-9 combines with J gene TRBJ2-5; D not resolved. CDR3 length equals 14 residues. In germline, CDR1 is SEHNR, CDR2 FQNEAQ (reference sequence). The ends were cut back, 3 bases at V and 1 base at J, with 9 bases in the middle. Written as DNA, the CDR3 is TGTGCCAGCAGCTTCCACAGTTCCCAAGAGACCCAGTACTTC. Protein: CASSFHSSQETQYF.

The chain links TRBV6-5 to TRBJ1-2; 7 bases agree with TRBD1. Germline lookup yields CDR1 MNHEY and CDR2 SVGAGI. The CDR3 has 14 residues. With 4 bases clipped from V and 4 bases from J, the junction kept 6 bases outside the gene matches. The CDR3 DNA reads as TGTGCCAGCAGTTGGGCGGGACAGATCTATGGCTACACCTTC. Translated, it gives CASSWAGQIYGYTF.

The chain couples TRBV4-2 to TRBJ1-1, with D perhaps TRBD1 (6 bases). Trimming left V 0 bases short and J 0 bases short, with 8 bases between. The CDR3 has 15 amino acids. Looked up from germline, CDR1 is LGHNA and CDR2 is YNFKEQ. Here the CDR3 DNA reads TGTGCCAGCAGCCAAGAAGGACAGCTGAACACTGAAGCTTTCTTT. As protein: CASSQEGQLNTEAFF.

The V and J genes are TRBV9 and TRBJ2-1, with 13 bases matching TRBD2. Losses at the gene ends were 4 bases for V and 9 bases for J; bases not matched to a gene: 7. The germline CDR1 and CDR2 sequences are SGDLS and YYNGEE. This CDR3 has 15 amino acids. CDR3 protein: CASSKRLAGGSEQFF. DNA of the CDR3: TGTGCCAGCAGCAAACGACTAGCGGGGGGATCTGAGCAGTTCTTC.

The rearrangement uses TRBV4-1 and TRBJ1-1; TRBD1 matches 9 bases. V lost 3 bases to trimming and J lost 1 base; unmatched junction nucleotides: 6. CDR1 is MGHRA, CDR2 YSYEKL, per germline. The CDR3 is 16 residues long. Here the CDR3 reads CASSQPGQGKNTEAFF. DNA for the CDR3: TGCGCCAGCAGCCAGCCGGGACAGGGAAAGAACACTGAAGCTTTCTTT.

This chain links TRBV7-9 with TRBJ1-1; no definite D call. CDR3 length: 14 residues. Trimming took 5 bases from V and 4 from J, leaving 14 bases between them. The germline gives CDR1 SEHNR, CDR2 FQNEAQ (reference sequence). This CDR3 reads CASSPGRKLTEAFF. In DNA form, the CDR3 reads TGTGCCAGCAGCCCCGGGAGGAAACTCACTGAAGCTTTCTTT.

The chain joins TRBV4-2 to TRBJ2-7, with 10 bases aligning to TRBD2. CDR1 and CDR2 (germline): LGHNA, YNFKEQ. The trim removed 0 bases at V and 3 bases at J, leaving 5 bases unmatched. The CDR3 has 16 residues. Here the CDR3 reads CASSQDLAGALYEQYF. The CDR3 DNA reads as TGTGCCAGCAGCCAAGATCTAGCGGGGGCCCTCTACGAGCAGTACTTC.

This sequence joins TRBV6-1 and TRBJ2-7, with D uncertain. The V end lost 4 bases, the J end lost 5 bases, and 9 bases lay between the germline ends. CDR3 length: 12 amino acids. Germline CDR1 reads MNHNS; CDR2 reads SASEGT. CDR3 sequence: CASSALWHEQYF. For the CDR3, the DNA is TGTGCCAGCAGTGCCCTCTGGCACGAGCAGTACTTC.

The sample holds one count of this clone. The chain carries TRBV1 and TRBJ2-2; the table's D call of TRBD2 was not tested on the DNA. TRBV1 corresponds to a pseudogene. This CDR3 comprises 15 residues. The CDR3 nucleotides read TGCACCAGCAGCCAAGATATACGCGGCACCGGGGAGCTGTTTTTT. It codes for CTSSQDIRGTGELFF.

This clone has just a few counts. The V and J genes are TRBV7-2 and TRBJ1-2; tentative D call: TRBD1 (5 bases). V dropped 3 bases and J dropped 4 bases, with 12 bases sitting between them. The germline V gene encodes CDR1 SGHTA and CDR2 FQGNSA. The CDR3 runs 14 residues. This CDR3 is CASSFARAPYGYTF. CDR3 nucleotide sequence: TGTGCCAGCAGCTTCGCCAGGGCACCCTATGGCTACACCTTC.

The V gene is TRBV7-8, the J gene TRBJ2-3, with 9 bases matching TRBD2. The CDR3 runs 19 residues. Per germline, CDR1 SGHVS and CDR2 FQNEAQ. The junction had 15 bases not matched to a gene; V was cut back by 5 bases and J by 0 bases. The CDR3 DNA sequence: TGTGCCAGCAGCCGTCCCCTACTGTCTAGCGGGGCTAGCACAGATACGCAGTATTTT. This codes for CASSRPLLSSGASTDTQYF.

Concerning this clone itself: Its ends do not fully match the called genes, so a read error is possible. The CDR3 DNA follows: TGTGCTAGCAGCTCGGCTCCGGGACAGGGGCGGGGCGAGCAGTACTTC. Protein product: CASSSAPGQGRGEQYF. This chain links TRBV7-7 with TRBJ2-7, with 10 bases lining up with TRBD1. Germline V gene lookup returns CDR1 SSHAT and CDR2 FNYEAQ (reference sequence). The CDR3 runs to 16 residues.

The V gene is TRBV23-1, the J gene TRBJ1-5, with TRBD1 identical over 9 bases. TRBV23-1 carries the ORF label, with uncertain function. The CDR3 has 16 residues. Unmatched junction bases numbered 7, after V lost 0 bases and J lost 7 bases. CDR3 protein: CASSQSPGTGWQPQHF. The CDR3 DNA reads as TGCGCCAGCAGTCAATCGCCCGGGACAGGGTGGCAGCCCCAGCATTTT.

The chain has TRBV30 and TRBJ1-2, with 7 bases lining up with TRBD1. Trimming cost V 8 bases and J 5 bases; bases outside gene matches: 5. The CDR3 is 11 residues long. In germline, CDR1 is GTSNPN, CDR2 SVGIG (reference sequence). The CDR3 region has the DNA TGTGCCGGACAGGTTCAATATGGCTACACCTTC. This gives the protein CAGQVQYGYTF.

V gene TRBV9 combines with J gene TRBJ1-6, with 8 positions matching TRBD1. The CDR3 runs to 14 residues. Germline loops: CDR1 SGDLS, CDR2 YYNGEE. The V gene end was trimmed by 0 bases and the J gene end by 10 bases; junction bases not matched to a gene: 3. In DNA form, the CDR3 reads TGTGCCAGCAGCGTAGGGGACAGGCGCTCACCCCTCCACTTT. Protein: CASSVGDRRSPLHF.

The chain links TRBV6-6 to TRBJ1-2, with D possibly being TRBD1 (5 bases). CDR1 and CDR2 (germline): MNHNY, SVGAGI (reference sequence). The CDR3 has 16 residues. V was cut by 5 bases and J by 4 bases, with 20 bases left in between. Here the CDR3 DNA reads TGTGCCAGCAGTACGTGGGGGGGTGAGGTTGGCTATGGCTACACCTTC. Translated: CASSTWGGEVGYGYTF.